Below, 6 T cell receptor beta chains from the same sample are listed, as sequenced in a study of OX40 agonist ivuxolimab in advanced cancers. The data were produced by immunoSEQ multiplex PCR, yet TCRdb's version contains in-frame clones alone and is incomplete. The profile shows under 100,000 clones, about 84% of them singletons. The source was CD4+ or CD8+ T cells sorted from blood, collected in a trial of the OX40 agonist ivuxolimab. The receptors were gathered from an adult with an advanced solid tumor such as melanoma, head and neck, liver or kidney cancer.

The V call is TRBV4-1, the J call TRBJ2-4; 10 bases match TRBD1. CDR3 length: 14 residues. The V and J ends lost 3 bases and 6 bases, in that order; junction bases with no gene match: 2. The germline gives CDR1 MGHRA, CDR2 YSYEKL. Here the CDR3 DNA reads TGCGCCAGCAGCCAGGGACAGGGGTTAAACATTCAGTACTTC. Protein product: CASSQGQGLNIQYF.

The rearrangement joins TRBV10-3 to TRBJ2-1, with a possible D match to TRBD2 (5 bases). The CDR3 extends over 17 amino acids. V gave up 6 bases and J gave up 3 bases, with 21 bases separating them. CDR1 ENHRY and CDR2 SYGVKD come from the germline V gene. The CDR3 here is CAISVVRFHGIYNEQFF. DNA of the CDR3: TGTGCCATCAGCGTGGTCCGTTTTCACGGGATCTACAATGAGCAGTTCTTC.

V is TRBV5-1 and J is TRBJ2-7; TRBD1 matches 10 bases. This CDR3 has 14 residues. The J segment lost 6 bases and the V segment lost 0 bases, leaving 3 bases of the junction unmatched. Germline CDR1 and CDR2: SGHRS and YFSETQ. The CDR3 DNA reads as TGCGCCAGCAGCTTGGGACAGGGGGCGGCCGAGCAGTACTTC. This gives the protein CASSLGQGAAEQYF.

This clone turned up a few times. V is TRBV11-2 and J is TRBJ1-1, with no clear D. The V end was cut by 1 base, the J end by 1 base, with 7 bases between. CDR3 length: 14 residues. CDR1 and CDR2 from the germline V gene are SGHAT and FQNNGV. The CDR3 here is CASSLARSNTEAFF. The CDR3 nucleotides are TGTGCCAGCAGCTTAGCACGGTCGAACACTGAAGCTTTCTTT.

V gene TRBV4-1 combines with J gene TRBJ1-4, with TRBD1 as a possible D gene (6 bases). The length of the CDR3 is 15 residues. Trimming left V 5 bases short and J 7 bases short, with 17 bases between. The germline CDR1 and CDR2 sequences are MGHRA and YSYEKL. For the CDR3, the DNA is TGCGCCAGCAGCTTTTACAACGGACAGCCTGAAAAACTGTTTTTT. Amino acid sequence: CASSFYNGQPEKLFF.

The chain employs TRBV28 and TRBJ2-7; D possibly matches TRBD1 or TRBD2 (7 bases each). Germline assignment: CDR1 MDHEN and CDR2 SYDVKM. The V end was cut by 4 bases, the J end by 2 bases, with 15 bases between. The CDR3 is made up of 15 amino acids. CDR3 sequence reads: CASSSTGSGAYEQYF. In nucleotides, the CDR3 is TGTGCCAGCAGTTCGACAGGGAGCGGGGCCTACGAGCAGTACTTC.